The next 16 T cell receptor beta chains were all read from a single sample in a study of identical twins. MiXCR was run by TCRdb on the 5' RACE reads, yielding one entry per CDR3 protein. Of a few hundred thousand distinct CDR3 sequences listed, roughly an eighth are singletons. These data were also filed under a second study, of yellow fever vaccine responses in identical twins.

Source material: memory (CD45RO+) T cells sorted from blood. Every receptor here comes from a woman under 30 in good health.

The chain links TRBV20-1 to TRBJ1-4; D is perhaps TRBD1 (5 bases). V lost 2 bases and J lost 6, with 7 bases in between. Germline V gene data show CDR1 as DFQATT and CDR2 as SNEGSKA (reference sequence). The CDR3 contains 12 residues. CDR3 DNA sequence: TGCAGTGCTAGACAGGGTGATGAAAAACTGTTTTTT. This gives the protein CSARQGDEKLFF.

This clonotype occurred many times. J is TRBJ2-1 and V is TRBV10-3, with 9 nucleotides matching TRBD2. The trim removed 0 bases at V and 6 bases at J, leaving 6 bases unmatched. Germline assignment: CDR1 ENHRY and CDR2 SYGVKD. The CDR3 spans 16 residues. This chain's CDR3 is CAISESVTSGLNEQFF. The CDR3 nucleotides are TGTGCCATCAGTGAGTCGGTGACTAGCGGTCTCAATGAGCAGTTCTTC.

This clonotype was recorded a few times. This chain connects TRBV6-5 to TRBJ1-2, with TRBD1 as a possible D gene (5 bases). Germline V gene lookup returns CDR1 MNHEY and CDR2 SVGAGI. V lost 4 bases and J 8 bases, leaving 14 bases between the germline ends. The CDR3 loop spans 13 amino acids. The CDR3: CASSLIQGSGYTF. CDR3 in DNA: TGTGCCAGCAGTTTAATCCAGGGTAGCGGCTACACCTTC.

This clonotype turned up a few times. The V call is TRBV12-3 or TRBV12-4, the J call TRBJ2-2; TRBD1 agrees at 9 bases. V shed 7 bases and J 4 bases; nucleotides not matched to a gene: 10. The CDR3 consists of 16 residues. CDR3 DNA sequence: TGTGCCAGCAAAACTCCGGGACAGGGAGGCACCGGGGAGCTGTTTTTT. It translates to CASKTPGQGGTGELFF.

This clonotype was observed at least ten times. This chain uses TRBV12-3 or TRBV12-4 with TRBJ2-7; unclear D gene. CDR3 length: 15 amino acids. The V end lost 5 bases, the J end lost 4 bases, and 18 bases lay between the germline ends. CDR3 residues: CASSATRSYLYEQYF. The CDR3 DNA reads TGTGCCAGCAGTGCCACCCGGTCCTATTTGTACGAGCAGTACTTC.

This chain joins TRBV5-1 and TRBJ2-7; D might be TRBD2 (6 bases). Trimming pared 6 bases from V and 6 bases from J, leaving 19 bases between. The CDR3 is 14 residues long. Germline-derived CDR1 and CDR2 are SGHRS and YFSETQ. The CDR3 bases are TGCGCCAGCACTTCCGGGACTGTGGGGTCCGAGCAGTACTTC. As protein: CASTSGTVGSEQYF.

This clonotype appeared a few times. The rearrangement uses TRBV6-1 and TRBJ2-2; TRBD2 aligns across 14 bases. The germline V gene has CDR1 MNHNS and CDR2 SASEGT. V lost 6 bases, J lost 4 bases, and 4 bases stayed unmatched. The CDR3 length is 16 residues. The CDR3, as DNA: TGTGCCAGCAGCGGACTAGCGGGGGGAGGCACCGGGGAGCTGTTTTTT. It codes for CASSGLAGGGTGELFF.

CDR3 loop: CASSAGLTQETQYF. DNA for the CDR3: TGTGCCAGCAGCGCGGGACTAACTCAAGAGACCCAGTACTTC. The chain links TRBV9 to TRBJ2-5; 7 bases map to TRBD2. The junction had 4 bases not matched to a gene; V was cut back by 3 bases and J by 2 bases. The CDR3 contains 14 residues. Germline CDR1 and CDR2: SGDLS and YYNGEE.

The genes are TRBV20-1 and TRBJ2-3, with TRBD1 matching over 7 bases. J gave up 2 bases and V 2 bases, and 4 bases lay outside the gene matches. This CDR3 is 14 amino acids long. Germline lookup yields CDR1 DFQATT and CDR2 SNEGSKA (reference sequence). The CDR3 loop is CSARLDRPTDTQYF. In nucleotides, the CDR3 is TGCAGTGCTAGACTGGACAGGCCCACAGATACGCAGTATTTT.

This clonotype was recorded many times. The chain employs TRBV6-2 or TRBV6-3 and TRBJ2-1; 7 bases fit TRBD2. Germline CDR1 reads MNHEY; CDR2 reads SVGEGT. V shed 4 bases, J shed 8 bases, and the junction held 8 bases outside the gene matches. The CDR3 runs 14 residues. The CDR3 nucleotides are TGTGCCAGCAGTTTCGAGGGAGGGCCCCATGAGCAGTTCTTC. Amino acid sequence: CASSFEGGPHEQFF.

This clonotype was detected many times. The chain uses TRBV7-9 and TRBJ1-1, with D perhaps matching TRBD1 (5 bases). Germline V lookup: CDR1 SEHNR, CDR2 FQNEAQ (reference sequence). CDR3 size: 11 residues. Trimming left V 2 bases short and J 10 bases short, with 8 bases between. CDR3 loop: CASSLQGIAFF. The DNA of the CDR3 is TGTGCCAGCAGCTTACAGGGTATAGCTTTCTTT.

This clonotype was detected only a few times. V is TRBV6-2 or TRBV6-3 and J is TRBJ2-4; D possibly uses TRBD1 or TRBD2 (5 bases each). Germline lookup yields CDR1 MNHEY and CDR2 SVGEGT. This CDR3 contains 23 residues. The V end lost 0 bases, the J end lost 0 bases, and 30 bases lay between the germline ends. CDR3 nucleotide sequence: TGTGCCAGCAGTTACTCGTTCCCCGGGGCTCGGGACGACAGATCGATAGCCAAAAACATTCAGTACTTC. This translates into CASSYSFPGARDDRSIAKNIQYF.

There are many counts of this clonotype. This chain connects TRBV4-3 to TRBJ1-1; 7 nucleotides match TRBD1. The CDR3 spans 15 residues. CDR1 and CDR2 (germline): LGHNA, YSLEER. V shed 2 bases, J shed 1 base, and the junction held 4 bases outside the gene matches. The CDR3 nucleotides read TGCGCCAGCAGCCAATTCTACAGGGGGAACACTGAAGCTTTCTTT. It yields the protein CASSQFYRGNTEAFF.

J is TRBJ2-3 and V is TRBV27, with D perhaps matching TRBD2 (5 bases). This CDR3 region has 13 residues. Germline V gene sequence: CDR1 MNHEY, CDR2 SMNVEV (reference sequence). V lost 6 bases and J lost 1, with 8 bases in between. The CDR3 DNA sequence: TGTGCCAGCAGGTCCGGGGGCACAGATACGCAGTATTTT. It encodes CASRSGGTDTQYF.

As to this clonotype: Being one base from a much bigger clone, this may be a read error. The rearrangement links TRBV7-9 to TRBJ2-7; the match to TRBD1 covers 9 bases. The CDR3 extends over 13 amino acids. Germline lookup yields CDR1 SEHNR and CDR2 FQNEAQ (reference sequence). With V trimmed by 5 bases and J by 4 bases, 3 bases remained unmatched. CDR3 DNA sequence: TGTGCCAGCAGCCGGGACAGGGAATACGAGCAGTACTTC. The encoded protein is CASSRDREYEQYF.

The J gene is TRBJ2-5, the V gene TRBV20-1; D perhaps matches TRBD1 (6 bases). With 4 bases removed from V and 2 bases from J, the gap between germline ends came to 14 bases. The CDR3 contains 14 residues. Looked up from germline, CDR1 is DFQATT and CDR2 is SNEGSKA (reference sequence). The CDR3: CSATTRTAQETQYF. For the CDR3, the DNA is TGCAGTGCTACAACCAGGACAGCACAAGAGACCCAGTACTTC.